There are many counts of the clone carrying this TCR beta chain. A 10-nucleotide random UMI tagged transcripts in template-switch 5'RACE cDNA synthesis. TCRdb analysed the 5' RACE reads with MiXCR anew, one entry per CDR3 protein. The sample yields about 25,000 distinct CDR3 sequences, over 6.5% seen once. These data come from a study of neurological immune-mediated disorders. Unsorted libraries used 2 million PBMCs kept at -80 degrees C. The CDR3 spans 15 residues. Looked up from germline, CDR1 is MDHEN and CDR2 is SYDVKM. V was pared by 3 bases and J by 1 base, with 7 bases between. The specimen sequenced was PBMCs. This TCR was recovered from a woman between 35 and 50 years old in good health. The genes are TRBV28 and TRBJ2-6; D is uncertain. In DNA, the CDR3 is TGTGCCAGCAGTTTGAAGATTTCTGGGGCCAACGTCCTGACTTTC. Translated, it gives CASSLKISGANVLTF.